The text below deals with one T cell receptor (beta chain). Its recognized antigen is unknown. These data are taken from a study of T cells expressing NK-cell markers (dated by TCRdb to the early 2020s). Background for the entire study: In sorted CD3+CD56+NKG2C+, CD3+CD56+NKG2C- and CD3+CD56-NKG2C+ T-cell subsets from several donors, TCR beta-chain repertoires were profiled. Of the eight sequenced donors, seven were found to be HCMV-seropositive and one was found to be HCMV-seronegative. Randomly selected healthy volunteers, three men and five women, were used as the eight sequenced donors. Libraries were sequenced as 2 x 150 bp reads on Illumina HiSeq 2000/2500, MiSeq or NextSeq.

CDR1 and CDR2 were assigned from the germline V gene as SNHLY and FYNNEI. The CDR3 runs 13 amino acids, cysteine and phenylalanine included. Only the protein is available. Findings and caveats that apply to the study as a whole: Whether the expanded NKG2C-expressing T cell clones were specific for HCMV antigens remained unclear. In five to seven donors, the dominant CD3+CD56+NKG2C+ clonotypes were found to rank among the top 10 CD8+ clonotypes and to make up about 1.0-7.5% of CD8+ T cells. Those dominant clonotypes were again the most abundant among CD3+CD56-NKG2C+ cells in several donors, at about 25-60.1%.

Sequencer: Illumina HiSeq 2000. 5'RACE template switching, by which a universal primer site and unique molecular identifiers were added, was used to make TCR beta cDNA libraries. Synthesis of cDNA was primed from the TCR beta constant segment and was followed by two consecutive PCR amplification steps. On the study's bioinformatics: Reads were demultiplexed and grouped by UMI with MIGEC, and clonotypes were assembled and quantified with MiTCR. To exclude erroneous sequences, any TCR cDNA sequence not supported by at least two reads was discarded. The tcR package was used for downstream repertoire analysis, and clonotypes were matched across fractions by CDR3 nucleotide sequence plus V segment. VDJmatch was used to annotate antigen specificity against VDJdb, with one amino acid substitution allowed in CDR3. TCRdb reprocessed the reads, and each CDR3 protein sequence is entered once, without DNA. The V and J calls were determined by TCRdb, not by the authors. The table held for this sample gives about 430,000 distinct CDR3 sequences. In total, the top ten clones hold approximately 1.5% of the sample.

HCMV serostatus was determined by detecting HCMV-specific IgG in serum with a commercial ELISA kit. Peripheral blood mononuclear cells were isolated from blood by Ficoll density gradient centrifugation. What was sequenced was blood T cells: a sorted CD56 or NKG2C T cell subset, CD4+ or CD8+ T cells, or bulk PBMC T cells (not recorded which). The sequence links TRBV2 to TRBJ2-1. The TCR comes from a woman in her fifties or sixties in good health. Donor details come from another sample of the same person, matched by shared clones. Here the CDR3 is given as CASSEALLAEQFF. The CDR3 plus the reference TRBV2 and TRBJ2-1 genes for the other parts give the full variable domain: EPEVTQTPSHQVTQMGQEVILRCVPISNHLYFYWYRQILGQKVEFLVSFYNNEISEKSEIFDDQFSVERPDGSNFTLKIRSTKLEDSAMYFCASSEALLAEQFFGPGTRLTVL.